This T cell receptor beta chain is from a study of TIL therapy for anti-PD-1-resistant metastatic lung cancer. CDR1 and CDR2 from the germline V gene are SNHLY and FYNNEI. This CDR3 contains 11 residues. Trimming cost V 8 bases and J 4 bases; bases outside gene matches: 1. This was the immunoSEQ v3 assay. Profiled with immunoSEQ multiplex PCR; TCRdb holds only in-frame clones, not every one. This sample carries tens of thousands of clones, around 76% of them seen once, and the ten largest clones take roughly 7%. As to time point: pre-treatment sample, taken before nivolumab and TIL therapy. This TCR was recovered from a person between 25 and 80 years old with non-small cell lung cancer. The chain is built from TRBV2 and TRBJ2-7, with 8 bases lining up with TRBD1. Sequenced here: blood, sampled at baseline. The CDR3 here is CASGDRYEQYF. The CDR3 nucleotides read TGTGCCAGCGGGGACAGGTACGAGCAGTACTTC.